The entry that follows covers one T cell receptor (beta chain) sequence. Its recognized antigen is unknown. No base quality values were provided; no much bigger clone lies one nucleotide off. From the second PCR step onward, the TCR alpha chain libraries and the TCR beta chain libraries were amplified separately. CMV status of each donor was established by measuring IFNgamma production from CD4+ T cells after fresh PBMCs were stimulated overnight with CMV viral lysate. CD4 T cells were positively selected using Miltenyi beads, after which CD8 T cells were positively selected from the CD4-negative fraction. Cells stained for CD3, CD4, CD8, CD45RA, CD27 and a live/dead dye were sorted on a BD Aria II into four subsets by CD45RA and CD27. Blood was obtained from a few healthy volunteers, and the blood from each volunteer was fractionated into CD4 and CD8 T cells and subsequently into four differentiation subsets. Roughly 0.12 L of peripheral blood was taken from each donor, and PBMC were separated by density-gradient centrifugation on Ficoll-Paque PLUS. The sorted cells were lysed in RLT buffer, after which RNA was extracted using a Qiagen RNeasy kit and kept at -80 degrees C.

The entry originates in a study of naive and memory T cell subsets (dated by TCRdb to about 2017). With regard to the full study: An open-source, UMI-based TCR alpha and beta sequencing pipeline was applied to sorted naive and memory peripheral blood T cell subsets. Complete agreement was observed between the functional CMV T cell responses and the IgG serology results. RNA was DNase-treated and reverse transcribed with TCR constant-region primers, mostly using SuperScript III. What the authors observed across the whole study: RNA-based TCR counts may be influenced by expression changes linked to T cell activation and differentiation. The repertoire findings for the naive and memory subsets could not be validated, as no ground truth was available. In both CD4 and CD8 cells, the Gini index increased while Shannon and inverse Simpson diversity decreased from naive through CM, EM and EMRA. TCR abundance followed a power law whose exponent differed between naive and memory subsets but was consistent across the three individuals. Once error correction was done, more than 95% of naive TCR sequences showed up just once, which made the naive abundance distributions much steeper than those of the memory subsets. Single alpha or beta chain sequences, rather than paired alpha/beta receptors, were used to define clonotypes.

V was cut back by 1 base and J by 6 bases, leaving a gap of 11 bases between them. The germline V gene (reference sequence) sets CDR1 to LNHNV and CDR2 to YYDKDF. CDR3 length: 14 amino acids, cysteine to phenylalanine. The sequence is cut down to CDR3 DNA, 42 bases in frame from base 1. Receptors were amplified or captured by UMI-ligation and nested PCR. The beta constant-region primer consisted of an equimolar mixture of two oligonucleotides that together covered TRBC1 and TRBC2. The ligated cDNA went through four rounds of PCR with nested alpha and beta constant-region primers together with the SP2 primer. T4 RNA ligase 1 ligated a single-stranded oligonucleotide carrying the SP2 primer and a 12-nucleotide UMI to the cDNA 3' end. Incubation of the ligation reaction lasted 20-24 hours at 16 degrees C. PCR2 was typically performed as a SYBR Green qPCR and was stopped at a predetermined threshold so that over-amplification was prevented. Every purification after the first one was done using Agencourt AMPure XP magnetic beads. Library quantification was done by Qubit, followed by a TapeStation check on which the main peak was expected at around 650 bp. The pooled libraries were sequenced on an Illumina MiSeq using v2 2x251 paired-end kits, which usually yielded roughly 0.9-2.3 million reads per sample. Each sample's library went into the pool at roughly 4.4 nM, and about 5-7.5% PhiX was added to help with cluster recognition. Per the source publication's procedure: Using tag matching that tolerated one base-pair mismatch, Decombinator assigned V and J genes to FASTQ reads that had been processed by Demultiplexor. UMIs were used by Collapsinator to correct both sequencing errors and frequency errors arising from PCR heterogeneity. CDR3Translator translated TCRs and extracted CDR3s from the conserved cysteine to the FGXG phenylalanine, flagging non-productive sequences. Repertoires were subsampled to equal numbers of UMI-defined TCRs before Gini, Shannon entropy and inverse Simpson indices were calculated. Power-law fits to clonotype abundance distributions were performed by maximum likelihood within the linear range. On one naive CD8 sample, the pipeline and MIGEC gave similar UMI counts, unique TCR numbers and clonal distributions. The repertoires were searched for around 7,000 CMV-associated CDR3 sequences that had been compiled from VDJdb and a published dataset. TCRdb reran the public reads through fastp at Q25 and MiXCR, keeping productive beta chains. Every CDR3 protein is listed once, alongside the most common genes and DNA of its rows. The V and J calls were determined by TCRdb, not by the authors. The sample table records 95,000 to 150,000 distinct CDR3 sequences; 36% of these occur just once. About 1% of the sample is held by the ten biggest clonotypes.

Material for sequencing was central memory CD4+ T cells from blood. The intended sense of this specimen's cell subset or site label: central memory, CD45RA- CD27+. The clonotype was recovered from a human donor in good health. This sequence uses TRBV15 and TRBJ2-3; the D gene is possibly TRBD2, with 5 bases matching. The sequence in DNA is TGTGCCACCAGCAGAGGGGGAGCGTTGGATACGCAGTATTTT. It is translated as CATSRGGALDTQYF.